This T cell receptor (beta chain) was recovered during a study of blood T cell repertoires in COVID-19. Study context: The cDNA or gDNA used as material had been derived from T cells, B-cell-depleted T cells, or PBMCs.

Under the authors' procedure: Scientists estimated how many nucleated cells there were by amplifying reference gene primers. Sequencing was performed with immunoSEQ multiplex PCR; in TCRdb, only in-frame clones are kept and a portion is missing. The V and J calls and clone size come from that table; D and trimming were worked out from the DNA. The data contain 50,000 to 65,000 clones, around 74% of them singletons. Germline values: CDR1 MNHEY, CDR2 SVGAGI. There are 13 residues in the CDR3. V lost 8 bases to trimming and J lost 5 bases, with 15 bases between them. The receptor comes from a woman aged 45-65 years with active or convalescent COVID-19. This chain joins TRBV6-5 and TRBJ1-2; D may be TRBD1 (5 bases). Source material: peripheral blood. CDR3 amino acids: CASCNRSPYGYTF. CDR3 DNA sequence: TGTGCCAGCTGCAACAGGTCCCCTTATGGCTACACCTTC.